What follows is one T cell receptor beta chain and its context. Its specificity is not known. The sample belongs to a study of CD8+ T cells in alopecia areata. Study observations and caveats: With patients, TCR sharing proved less clear than in mice, a difference possibly related to HLA.

After removal of 3 bases from V and 9 bases from J, the junction contained 2 bases not matched to a gene. Germline V gene data show CDR1 as MGHRA and CDR2 as YSYEKL. The CDR3 totals 14 residues. After isolation, RNA underwent reverse transcription to generate cDNA as the sequencing template. Measured with immunoSEQ multiplex PCR; TCRdb has only the in-frame clones, and not every one. The data show 69,000 or so clones, approximately 58% seen once. The chain has TRBV4-1 and TRBJ2-1; TRBD2 matches 13 bases. The origin of this receptor is a human donor with alopecia areata. This specimen consisted of CD8+ T cells sorted from blood, obtained at week 0. The CDR3 DNA is TGCGCCAGCAGCCATGGGACTAGCGGGATTGAGCAGTTCTTC. It encodes CASSHGTSGIEQFF.